These T cell receptor beta chains were read from a single sample in a study of blood T cell repertoires in COVID-19. TCRdb's copy holds only in-frame clones and misses some; the assay was immunoSEQ multiplex PCR. Of around 150,000 clones listed, 70% to 85% are singletons. Sequenced input: peripheral blood. These receptors originate from a woman aged 80 or over with acute or convalescent COVID-19. CDR3s include the opening cysteine and the closing phenylalanine or tryptophan. The order of the fields is V gene, D gene, J gene, clone size, CDR3 DNA, CDR3 protein. D genes are given only for firm matches. Some rows have no size entry. The others give once, few or many, or a class for an expanded clone.

TRBV18,.,TRBJ1-2,.,TGTGCCAGCTCACCACGGGCAGGGGACGGCTACACCTTC,CASSPRAGDGYTF
TRBV7-9,.,TRBJ1-1,few,TGTGCCAGCAGCTTACAGGGAGGCACTGAAGCTTTCTTT,CASSLQGGTEAFF
TRBV5-1,TRBD2,TRBJ2-1,.,TGCGCCAGCGGTGCACTAGCGGGAGACGTCAATGAGCAGTTCTTC,CASGALAGDVNEQFF
TRBV11-3,.,TRBJ2-1,.,TGTGCCAGCAGCTTAGGGTTGCGAGACAATGAGCAGTTCTTC,CASSLGLRDNEQFF
TRBV11-2,TRBD2,TRBJ2-2,.,TGTGCCAGCAGCCCTAGGACTAGCGGGTCCGGGGAGCTGTTTTTT,CASSPRTSGSGELFF
TRBV5-4,.,TRBJ1-5,.,TGTGCCAGCAGCTTTCAGGGGAGCAATCAGCCCCAGCATTTT,CASSFQGSNQPQHF
TRBV18,.,TRBJ2-1,few,TGTGCCAGCTCACCCGAGGCGGGATGGAATAACAATGAGCAGTTCTTC,CASSPEAGWNNNEQFF
TRBV28,TRBD1,TRBJ2-7,.,TGTGCCAGCAGTTTATACATCGGACAGGGGGAAGGTGGCGAGCAGTACTTC,CASSLYIGQGEGGEQYF
TRBV6-5,.,TRBJ1-1,.,TGTGCCGCCGGGGGGGGAGTCACTGAAGCTTTCTTT,CAAGGGVTEAFF
TRBV10-3,.,TRBJ2-2,.,TGTGCCATCAGTCGCCTAGGCACCGGGGAGCTGTTTTTT,CAISRLGTGELFF
TRBV19,TRBD1,TRBJ1-6,.,TGTGCCAGTAATACAGGGGGCAATTCACCCCTCCACTTT,CASNTGGNSPLHF
TRBV24-1,.,TRBJ1-5,.,TGTGCCACCAGGGGGCCCAATCAGCCCCAGCATTTT,CATRGPNQPQHF
TRBV18,.,TRBJ1-1,.,TGTGCCAGCTCACCAAGGACAGTTGGGGGAACTGAAGCTTTCTTT,CASSPRTVGGTEAFF
TRBV9,.,TRBJ2-4,few,TGTGCCAGCAGCGTAGGTAGCGGAGCCGCCAAAAACATTCAGTACTTC,CASSVGSGAAKNIQYF
TRBV6-1,TRBD2,TRBJ2-1,.,TGTGCCAGCAGTGAATGGGGTAGCGGGAGTGGATCCTACAATGAGCAGTTCTTC,CASSEWGSGSGSYNEQFF
TRBV7-2,.,TRBJ1-4,.,TGTGCCAGCAGCCCGGAGGGTGGGGCTGAAAAACTGTTTTTT,CASSPEGGAEKLFF
TRBV7-9,.,TRBJ2-1,.,TGTGCCAGCAGCTCCCCCCAGGCTTTACTCTCCTACAATGAGCAGTTCTTC,CASSSPQALLSYNEQFF
TRBV5-5,TRBD1,TRBJ1-1,.,TGTGCCAGCAGCGAATGGACAGGGGGCCAAGCTTTCTTT,CASSEWTGGQAFF
TRBV2,.,TRBJ2-7,.,TGTGCCAGCACAGACAGGACCTACGAGCAGTACTTC,CASTDRTYEQYF
TRBV18,TRBD2,TRBJ2-7,once,TGTGCCAGCTCACCGGGGACTAACCCCTACGAGCAGTACTTC,CASSPGTNPYEQYF
TRBV5-1,.,TRBJ1-5,few,TGCGCCAGCAGCTTGCGTTCAGGTCAGGCCCAGCATTTT,CASSLRSGQAQHF
TRBV5-1,.,TRBJ2-5,.,TGCGCCAGCAGCTTGGAGGGCACAGGGATAGGTGAGACCCAGTACTTC,CASSLEGTGIGETQYF
TRBV14,TRBD1,TRBJ2-1,.,TGTGCCAGCAGCCACCTTAGGGGACAGGGGGCTCGAGAGCAGTTCTTC,CASSHLRGQGAREQFF
TRBV28,TRBD1,TRBJ1-5,.,TGTGCCAGCAGTCCACAACAGGGGGCTCCAGGGAAGCCCCAGCATTTT,CASSPQQGAPGKPQHF
TRBV30,.,TRBJ2-7,.,.,CAWSVGFGTNYF
TRBV28,TRBD1,TRBJ1-2,.,TGTGCCATCAAAATCGCCCCGGGACAGGGGGCGGACTATGGCTACACCTTC,CAIKIAPGQGADYGYTF
TRBV19,TRBD1,TRBJ1-5,.,TGTGCCACACAAACAGGGGTAAGCAATCAGCCCCAGCATTTT,CATQTGVSNQPQHF
TRBV5-1,.,TRBJ2-1,.,TGCGCCAGCAGCTTGGGGGCAACAACCTCCTACAATGAGCAGTTCTTC,CASSLGATTSYNEQFF
TRBV19,.,TRBJ2-7,.,TGTGCCAGTACCGTCGGGGGAATTGGCTACGAGCAGTACTTC,CASTVGGIGYEQYF
TRBV6-5,TRBD1,TRBJ2-7,.,TGTGCCAGCAGACTGGGACAGTCCTTCTCCTACGAGCAGTACTTC,CASRLGQSFSYEQYF
TRBV10-2,.,TRBJ2-1,.,TGCGCCAGCCGGCGGGATTCCTACAATGAGCAGTTCTTC,CASRRDSYNEQFF
TRBV2,TRBD1,TRBJ1-2,few,TGTGCCAGCAGGGGTATTCGGGACAGTAACTATGGCTACACCTTC,CASRGIRDSNYGYTF
TRBV28,.,TRBJ2-7,.,TGTGCCGGAAGCCTGGGGGGATCCTACGAGCAGTACTTC,CAGSLGGSYEQYF
TRBV18,TRBD1,TRBJ2-5,few,TGTGCCAGCTCACACCGCTCAGGGGGCACAGAGACCCAGTACTTC,CASSHRSGGTETQYF
TRBV5-1,TRBD1,TRBJ2-1,.,TGCGCCAGCAGCTTGTCCGGACAGGGGCCCAATGAGCAGTTCTTC,CASSLSGQGPNEQFF
TRBV5-4,TRBD2,TRBJ2-2,.,TGTGCCAGCAGCTTCGGAGGAGGCGGGAGGGCCAAGACCGGGGAGCTGTTTTTT,CASSFGGGGRAKTGELFF
TRBV27,TRBD1,TRBJ2-3,.,TGTGCCAGCAGCGCGAGGACCGGGACAGGGTTCAGGGATACGCAGTATTTT,CASSARTGTGFRDTQYF
TRBV5-1,.,TRBJ1-1,.,TGCGCCAGCAGCCCCCACAAAGGGGGAAACACTGAAGCTTTCTTT,CASSPHKGGNTEAFF
TRBV6-1,TRBD1,TRBJ1-5,once,TGTGCCAGCAGTGAAACAGGGGAACAGCCCCAGCATTTT,CASSETGEQPQHF
TRBV29-1,.,TRBJ2-2,.,TGCAGCCACCGCCCATTGGGAGGCGGGGAGCTGTTTTTT,CSHRPLGGGELFF